Included here is one T cell receptor (beta chain) sequence, with context. Germline V gene sequence: CDR1 MNHNS, CDR2 SASEGT. V was cut by 11 bases and J by 0 bases, with 11 bases left in between. This CDR3 is 13 amino acids long. This entry belongs to a study of blood T cell dynamics during melanoma immunotherapy. Using immunoSEQ multiplex PCR, the repertoire was profiled, and TCRdb retains in-frame clones only, with some absent. The sample contains around 13,000 clones, just over 85% of which appear only once. The time point denotes: pre-treatment baseline. Patients had no prior systemic cancer treatment, immunosuppressants or other active cancers.

The material was blood, obtained from a patient treated with checkpoint blockade. The J gene is TRBJ2-1, the V gene TRBV6-1; weak D call: TRBD2 (5 bases). The source is a human donor with melanoma. CDR3 residues: CAGRESSYNEQFF. The DNA of the CDR3 is TGTGCCGGAAGGGAGAGCTCCTACAATGAGCAGTTCTTC.